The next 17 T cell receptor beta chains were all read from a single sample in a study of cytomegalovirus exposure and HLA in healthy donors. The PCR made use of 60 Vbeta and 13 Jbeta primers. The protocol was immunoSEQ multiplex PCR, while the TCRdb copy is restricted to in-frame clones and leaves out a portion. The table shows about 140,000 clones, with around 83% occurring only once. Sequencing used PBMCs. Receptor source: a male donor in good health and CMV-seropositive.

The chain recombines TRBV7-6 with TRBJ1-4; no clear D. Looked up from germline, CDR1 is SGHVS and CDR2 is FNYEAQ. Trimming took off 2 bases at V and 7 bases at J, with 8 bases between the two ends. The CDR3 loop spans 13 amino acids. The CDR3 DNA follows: TGTGCCAGCAGCTTAAGAGGGAGTGAAAAACTGTTTTTT. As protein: CASSLRGSEKLFF. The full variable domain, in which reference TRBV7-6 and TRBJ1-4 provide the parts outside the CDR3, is GAGVSQSPRYKVTKRGQDVALRCDPISGHVSLYWYRQALGQGPEFLTYFNYEAQQDKSGLPNDRFSAERPEGSISTLTIQRTEQRDSAMYRCASSLRGSEKLFFGSGTQLSVL.

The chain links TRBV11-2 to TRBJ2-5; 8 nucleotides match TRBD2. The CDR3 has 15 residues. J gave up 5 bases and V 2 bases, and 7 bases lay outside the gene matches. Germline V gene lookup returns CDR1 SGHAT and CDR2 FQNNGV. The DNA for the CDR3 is TGTGCCAGCAGCTTATACGGGGGGGGGCGGGAGACCCAGTACTTC. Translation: CASSLYGGGRETQYF. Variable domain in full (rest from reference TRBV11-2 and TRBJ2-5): EAGVAQSPRYKIIEKRQSVAFWCNPISGHATLYWYQQILGQGPKLLIQFQNNGVVDDSQLPKDRFSAERLKGVDSTLKIQPAKLEDSAVYLCASSLYGGGRETQYFGPGTRLLVL.

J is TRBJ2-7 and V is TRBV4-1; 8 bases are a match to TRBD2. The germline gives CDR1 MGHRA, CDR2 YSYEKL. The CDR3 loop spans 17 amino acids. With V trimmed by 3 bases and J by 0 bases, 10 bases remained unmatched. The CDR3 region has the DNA TGCGCCAGCAGCCAGAACCTACTAGCGGCAGGCTCCTACGAGCAGTACTTC. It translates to CASSQNLLAAGSYEQYF.

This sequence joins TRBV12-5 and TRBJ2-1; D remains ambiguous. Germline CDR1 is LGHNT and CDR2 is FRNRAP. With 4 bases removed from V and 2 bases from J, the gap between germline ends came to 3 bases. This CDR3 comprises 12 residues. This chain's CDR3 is CASGSTYNEQFF. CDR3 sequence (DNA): TGTGCTAGTGGTTCAACCTACAATGAGCAGTTCTTC.

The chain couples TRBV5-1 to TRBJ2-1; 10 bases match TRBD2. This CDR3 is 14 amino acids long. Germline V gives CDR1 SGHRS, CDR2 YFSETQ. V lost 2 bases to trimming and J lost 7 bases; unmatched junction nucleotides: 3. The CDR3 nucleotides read TGCGCCAGCAGCTTACCTAGCGGGGGTAATGAGCAGTTCTTC. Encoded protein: CASSLPSGGNEQFF.

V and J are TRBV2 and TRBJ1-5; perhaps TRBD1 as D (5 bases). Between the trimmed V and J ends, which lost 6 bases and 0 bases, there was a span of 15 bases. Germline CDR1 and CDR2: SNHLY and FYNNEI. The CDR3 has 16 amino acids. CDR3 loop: CASSPTAPYSNQPQHF. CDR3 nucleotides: TGTGCCAGCAGCCCGACAGCACCGTATAGCAATCAGCCCCAGCATTTT.

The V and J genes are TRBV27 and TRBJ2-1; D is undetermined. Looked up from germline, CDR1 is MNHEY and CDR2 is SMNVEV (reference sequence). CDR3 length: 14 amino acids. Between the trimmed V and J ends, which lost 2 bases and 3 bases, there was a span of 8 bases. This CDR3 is CASSLRGHYNEQFF. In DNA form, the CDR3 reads TGTGCCAGCAGTTTACGTGGCCACTACAATGAGCAGTTCTTC.

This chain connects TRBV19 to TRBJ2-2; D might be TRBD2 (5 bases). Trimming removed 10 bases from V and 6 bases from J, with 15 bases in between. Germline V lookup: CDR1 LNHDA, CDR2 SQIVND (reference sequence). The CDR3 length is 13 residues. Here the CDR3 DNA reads TGTGCCACCACCGGGGATGGGGCCGGGGAGCTGTTTTTT. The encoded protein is CATTGDGAGELFF. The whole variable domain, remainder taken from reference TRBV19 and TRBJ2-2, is DGGITQSPKYLFRKEGQNVTLSCEQNLNHDAMYWYRQDPGQGLRLIYYSQIVNDFQKGDIAEGYSVSREKKESFPLTVTSAQKNPTAFYLCATTGDGAGELFFGEGSRLTVL.

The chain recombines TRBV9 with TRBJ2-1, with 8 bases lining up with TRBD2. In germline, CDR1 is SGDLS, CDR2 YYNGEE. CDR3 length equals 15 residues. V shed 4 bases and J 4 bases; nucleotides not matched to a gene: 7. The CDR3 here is CASSSRTSPYNEQFF. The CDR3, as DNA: TGTGCCAGCAGCTCGCGGACTAGCCCTTACAATGAGCAGTTCTTC.

The CDR3 coding sequence is TGTGCCAGCAGCCCAACGGGGGGTGTACTCTATGGCTACACCTTC. This encodes CASSPTGGVLYGYTF. The rearrangement uses TRBV7-8 and TRBJ1-2, with TRBD1 as a possible D gene (5 bases). CDR1 and CDR2 (germline): SGHVS, FQNEAQ. V was cut by 5 bases and J by 4 bases, with 17 bases left in between. The CDR3 runs 15 residues.

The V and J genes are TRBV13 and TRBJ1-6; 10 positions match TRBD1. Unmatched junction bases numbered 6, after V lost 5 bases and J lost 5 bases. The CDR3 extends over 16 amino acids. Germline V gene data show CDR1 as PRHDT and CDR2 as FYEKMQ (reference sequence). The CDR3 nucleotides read TGTGCCAGCAGCCAGGGACAGGGGCGAAATAATTCACCCCTCCACTTT. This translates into CASSQGQGRNNSPLHF.

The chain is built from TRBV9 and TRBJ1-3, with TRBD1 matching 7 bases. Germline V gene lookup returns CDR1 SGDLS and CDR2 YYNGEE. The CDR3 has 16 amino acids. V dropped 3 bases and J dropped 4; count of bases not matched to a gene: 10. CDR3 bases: TGTGCCAGCAGCGATCAGACAGGGTTAATAGGAAACACCATATATTTT. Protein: CASSDQTGLIGNTIYF.

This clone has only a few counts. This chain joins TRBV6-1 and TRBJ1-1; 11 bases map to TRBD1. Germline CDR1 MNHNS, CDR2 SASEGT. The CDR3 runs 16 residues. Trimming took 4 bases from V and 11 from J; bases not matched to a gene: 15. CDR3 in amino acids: CASSGAPGTGGISAFF. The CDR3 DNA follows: TGTGCCAGCAGTGGGGCCCCCGGGACAGGGGGAATCTCGGCTTTCTTT.

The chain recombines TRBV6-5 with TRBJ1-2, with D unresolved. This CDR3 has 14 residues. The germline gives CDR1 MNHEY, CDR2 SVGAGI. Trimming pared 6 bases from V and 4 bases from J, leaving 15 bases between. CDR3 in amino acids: CASSPLLKSYGYTF. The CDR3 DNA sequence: TGTGCCAGCAGCCCCCTACTTAAGTCCTATGGCTACACCTTC.

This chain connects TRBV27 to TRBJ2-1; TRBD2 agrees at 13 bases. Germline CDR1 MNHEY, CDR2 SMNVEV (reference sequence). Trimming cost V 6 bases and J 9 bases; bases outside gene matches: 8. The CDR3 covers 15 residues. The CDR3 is CASRDGLAGESEQFF. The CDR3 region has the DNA TGTGCCAGCAGGGACGGACTAGCGGGAGAAAGTGAGCAGTTCTTC.

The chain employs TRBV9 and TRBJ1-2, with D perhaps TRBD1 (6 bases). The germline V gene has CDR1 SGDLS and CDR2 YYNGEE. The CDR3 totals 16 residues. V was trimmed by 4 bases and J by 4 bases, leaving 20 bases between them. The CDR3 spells CASSRQDHPFFYGYTF. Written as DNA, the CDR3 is TGTGCCAGCAGCCGACAGGACCACCCTTTTTTCTATGGCTACACCTTC.

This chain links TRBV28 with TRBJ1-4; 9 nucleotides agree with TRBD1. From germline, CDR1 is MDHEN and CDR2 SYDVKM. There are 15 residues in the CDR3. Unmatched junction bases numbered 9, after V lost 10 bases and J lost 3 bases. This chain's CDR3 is CATRSGQGSNEKLFF. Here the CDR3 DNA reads TGTGCCACCAGATCGGGACAGGGTTCTAATGAAAAACTGTTTTTT.